Listed here are 25 T cell receptor beta chains from one sample, sequenced in a study of preoperative IRX-2 immunotherapy in early breast cancer. As for treatment: preoperative locoregional IRX-2 cytokine immunotherapy. Assay used: immunoSEQ multiplex PCR; TCRdb lists only in-frame clones, some missing. The data show 34,000 or so clones, roughly four fifths seen once. The sequences come from lymph node tissue, collected from a patient treated with IRX-2 immunotherapy. All receptors derive from a human donor with breast cancer.

The CDR3 loop is CAWTWSLVRDTGELFF. The DNA of the CDR3 is TGTGCCTGGACCTGGTCACTAGTTCGCGACACCGGGGAGCTGTTTTTT. J is TRBJ2-2 and V is TRBV30; a possible D gene is TRBD2 (5 bases). The CDR3 length is 16 residues. The V end was cut by 4 bases, the J end by 3 bases, with 18 bases between. Germline V CDR1 and CDR2: GTSNPN, SVGIG (reference sequence). Supplemented by reference TRBV30 and TRBJ2-2, the full variable domain reads SQTIHQWPATLVQPVGSPLSLECTVEGTSNPNLYWYRQAAGRGLQLLFYSVGIGQISSEVPQNLSASRPQDRQFILSSKKLLLSDSGFYLCAWTWSLVRDTGELFFGEGSRLTVL.

The V gene is TRBV14, the J gene TRBJ2-3; 9 bases agree with TRBD1. The CDR3 spans 14 residues. The V and J ends lost 1 base and 7 bases, in that order; junction bases with no gene match: 3. The germline V gene encodes CDR1 SGHDN and CDR2 FVKESK. The CDR3 nucleotides are TGTGCCAGCAGCCAAGGAGGGACAGGGAATACGCAGTATTTT. This encodes CASSQGGTGNTQYF.

The rearrangement links TRBV10-2 to TRBJ1-4; D uncertain. Looked up from germline, CDR1 is WSHSY and CDR2 is SAAADI. This CDR3 comprises 15 residues. V lost 5 bases, J lost 3 bases, and 13 bases lay in between. CDR3 amino acids: CASSYSGRSNEKLFF. The CDR3 DNA reads TGCGCCAGCAGTTACTCGGGCAGATCTAATGAAAAACTGTTTTTT.

V and J are TRBV6-8 and TRBJ2-4, with 7 nucleotides matching TRBD2. V lost 7 bases and J lost 7; bases outside the gene matches: 4. CDR1 is MNHGY and CDR2 is SAAAGT in the germline V gene. The CDR3 has 12 residues. The CDR3 sequence is CASTWEGNIQYF. CDR3 DNA sequence: TGTGCCAGCACCTGGGAGGGGAACATTCAGTACTTC.

The rearrangement links TRBV15 to TRBJ1-3; TRBD1 is a possible D gene (5 bases). The V and J ends lost 1 base and 0 bases respectively, with 7 bases between them. CDR1 is LNHNV, CDR2 YYDKDF, per germline (reference sequence). This CDR3 comprises 15 residues. CDR3 loop: CATSRAGFSGNTIYF. In nucleotides, the CDR3 is TGTGCCACCAGCAGAGCAGGGTTCTCTGGAAACACCATATATTTT.

Judged by abundance, this clone is medium-sized. The V call is TRBV15, the J call TRBJ2-1; 10 nucleotides agree with TRBD1. This CDR3 comprises 15 residues. The V and J ends lost 8 bases and 6 bases, in that order; junction bases with no gene match: 10. The germline CDR1 and CDR2 sequences are LNHNV and YYDKDF (reference sequence). CDR3 residues: CATSRGGQGRNEQFF. The CDR3 bases are TGTGCCACCTCCAGGGGGGGACAGGGGCGCAATGAGCAGTTCTTC.

The chain combines TRBV5-1 with TRBJ2-5, with 7 bases fitting TRBD1. V dropped 0 bases and J dropped 3; count of bases not matched to a gene: 8. This CDR3 contains 16 residues. Germline CDR1 is SGHRS and CDR2 is YFSETQ. The CDR3 reads CASSLVYRGPKETQYF. Written as DNA, the CDR3 is TGCGCCAGCAGCTTGGTCTACAGGGGACCAAAAGAGACCCAGTACTTC.

The chain couples TRBV28 to TRBJ2-3; 7 bases match TRBD2. This CDR3 has 15 amino acids. V lost 6 bases, J lost 5 bases, and 11 bases stayed unmatched. The germline V gene has CDR1 MDHEN and CDR2 SYDVKM. DNA for the CDR3: TGTGCCAGCAGGGAGAGCGGGGTCGTCATAGATACGCAGTATTTT. It translates to CASRESGVVIDTQYF.

The chain combines TRBV7-5 with TRBJ1-3. TRBV7-5 is recorded as a pseudogene. CDR3 size: 15 residues. As DNA, the CDR3 is TGTGCCAGCAGCTTGGCCTGGGTCTCTGGAAACACCATATATTTT. It translates to CASSLAWVSGNTIYF.

The V call is TRBV19, the J call TRBJ2-7; maybe TRBD1 (6 bases). Trimming removed 5 bases from V and 2 bases from J, with 7 bases in between. Germline assignment: CDR1 LNHDA and CDR2 SQIVND (reference sequence). CDR3 size: 12 residues. The CDR3, as DNA: TGTGCCAGTAGTCAGGGGACCTACGAGCAGTACTTC. Amino acids: CASSQGTYEQYF.

The J gene is TRBJ2-1, the V gene TRBV2, with 12 bases fitting TRBD2. Unmatched junction bases numbered 6, after V lost 6 bases and J lost 9 bases. Germline V gene sequence: CDR1 SNHLY, CDR2 FYNNEI. The CDR3 runs 14 residues. The CDR3 here is CASSLAGGPGEQFF. The DNA of the CDR3 is TGTGCCAGCAGCCTAGCGGGGGGGCCTGGTGAGCAGTTCTTC.

V and J are TRBV18 and TRBJ2-5, with 8 positions matching TRBD1. J was trimmed by 11 bases and V by 1 base; bases with no gene match: 12. In germline, CDR1 is KGHSH, CDR2 LQKENI. The CDR3 sequence is 15 residues long. The CDR3 sequence is CASSPRLTDREPQYF. The CDR3 DNA is TGTGCCAGCTCACCACGACTTACGGACAGGGAACCTCAGTACTTC.

In nucleotides, the CDR3 is TGTGCCAGCAGTTTTCTGGGACAGGGGAGAGTGACGGATGGCTACACCTTC. Translation: CASSFLGQGRVTDGYTF. This chain uses TRBV27 with TRBJ1-2, with 10 bases identical to TRBD1. Germline V lookup: CDR1 MNHEY, CDR2 SMNVEV (reference sequence). J gave up 6 bases and V 3 bases, and 13 bases lay outside the gene matches. There are 17 residues in the CDR3.

The genes are TRBV19 and TRBJ1-5; no firm D call. Germline V gene lookup returns CDR1 LNHDA and CDR2 SQIVND (reference sequence). Trimming cost V 7 bases and J 0 bases, with 19 bases left between them. This CDR3 has 17 residues. The CDR3 DNA sequence: TGTGCCAGTAATCTGGACGGAAGCCCCGCTAGCAATCAGCCCCAGCATTTT. It codes for CASNLDGSPASNQPQHF. The full variable domain, with the rest looked up from reference TRBV19 and TRBJ1-5, is DGGITQSPKYLFRKEGQNVTLSCEQNLNHDAMYWYRQDPGQGLRLIYYSQIVNDFQKGDIAEGYSVSREKKESFPLTVTSAQKNPTAFYLCASNLDGSPASNQPQHFGDGTRLSIL.

V and J are TRBV7-6 and TRBJ1-4; D possibly corresponds to TRBD1 (6 bases). The CDR3 is 14 residues long. The ends were cut back, 4 bases at V and 6 bases at J, with 12 bases in the middle. Per the germline V gene, CDR1 is SGHVS and CDR2 is FNYEAQ. The CDR3 DNA is TGTGCCAGCAGCTGGTCCAGGGGAGATGAAAAACTGTTTTTT. Translating gives CASSWSRGDEKLFF.

The chain combines TRBV28 with TRBJ2-3; 7 bases fit TRBD2. The germline gives CDR1 MDHEN, CDR2 SYDVKM. The CDR3 has 19 residues. The junction had 18 bases not matched to a gene; V was cut back by 4 bases and J by 2 bases. CDR3: CASSSWYSGSTGSTDTQYF. CDR3 bases: TGTGCCAGCAGTTCCTGGTATAGCGGGTCCACGGGGTCCACAGATACGCAGTATTTT.

This chain uses TRBV6-8 with TRBJ2-7, with a possible D match to TRBD2 (6 bases). Germline CDR1 is MNHGY and CDR2 is SAAAGT. The CDR3 runs to 14 residues. V shed 5 bases and J shed 4 bases, with 15 bases lying between them. The CDR3 DNA is TGTGCCAGCAGTCTCCAGGACTACACGTACGAGCAGTACTTC. Translating gives CASSLQDYTYEQYF.

The chain couples TRBV28 to TRBJ1-5, with TRBD1 matching over 10 bases. CDR1 is MDHEN and CDR2 is SYDVKM in the germline V gene. The length of the CDR3 is 17 residues. The J segment lost 5 bases and the V segment lost 0 bases, leaving 7 bases of the junction unmatched. The CDR3 spells CASSLWAGQGTDQPQHF. The CDR3 DNA is TGTGCCAGCAGTTTATGGGCGGGACAGGGGACGGATCAGCCCCAGCATTTT.

V usage is TRBV30 and J usage is TRBJ1-2; D unresolved. The CDR3 loop spans 11 amino acids. The V gene lost 4 bases and the J gene lost 1 base, with 4 bases spanning the gap. Germline CDR1 and CDR2: GTSNPN and SVGIG (reference sequence). The CDR3 DNA reads TGTGCCTGGAATCTTAACTATGGCTACACCTTC. Protein: CAWNLNYGYTF.

V is TRBV5-1 and J is TRBJ2-2; a possible D gene is TRBD1 (5 bases). The CDR3 extends over 17 amino acids. Germline CDR1 SGHRS, CDR2 YFSETQ. Between the trimmed V and J ends, which lost 2 bases and 3 bases, there was a span of 17 bases. The CDR3 region has the DNA TGCGCCAGCAGCTTCATGGGGCTCCTACTTCACACCGGGGAGCTGTTTTTT. Translation: CASSFMGLLLHTGELFF.

The chain recombines TRBV30 with TRBJ2-5, with 7 positions matching TRBD1. Per the germline V gene, CDR1 is GTSNPN and CDR2 is SVGIG (reference sequence). CDR3 length equals 12 residues. V trimming: 5 bases; J trimming: 2 bases; junction bases outside the gene matches: 2. The CDR3 here is CAWDRVQETQYF. In DNA, the CDR3 is TGTGCCTGGGACAGGGTACAAGAGACCCAGTACTTC.

This rearrangement joins TRBV29-1 to TRBJ2-1, with 15 bases lining up with TRBD2. Germline V CDR1 and CDR2: SQVTM, ANQGSEA. The CDR3 extends over 13 amino acids. The CDR3 is CSVAGLAGGRQFF. DNA of the CDR3: TGCAGTGTAGCGGGACTAGCGGGGGGAAGGCAGTTCTTC.

This clone was recorded a few times. This rearrangement joins TRBV2 to TRBJ1-3; D gene unclear. V dropped 10 bases and J dropped 0 bases, with 10 bases sitting between them. The CDR3 totals 13 residues. Germline CDR1 is SNHLY and CDR2 is FYNNEI. The CDR3 nucleotides are TGTGCCACCCGACGGAACTCTGGAAACACCATATATTTT. Translation gives CATRRNSGNTIYF. Looking up the rest from reference TRBV2 and TRBJ1-3 gives the full variable domain: EPEVTQTPSHQVTQMGQEVILRCVPISNHLYFYWYRQILGQKVEFLVSFYNNEISEKSEIFDDQFSVERPDGSNFTLKIRSTKLEDSAMYFCATRRNSGNTIYFGEGSWLTVV.

CDR3 sequence: CASISTGTGTEAFF. The CDR3 nucleotides are TGTGCCAGTATCTCAACCGGGACAGGGACTGAAGCTTTCTTT. The chain links TRBV19 to TRBJ1-1, with 9 bases matching TRBD1. Germline V gene sequence: CDR1 LNHDA, CDR2 SQIVND (reference sequence). The CDR3 totals 14 residues. V lost 7 bases to trimming and J lost 5 bases; unmatched junction nucleotides: 8. Complete variable domain (other parts from reference TRBV19 and TRBJ1-1): DGGITQSPKYLFRKEGQNVTLSCEQNLNHDAMYWYRQDPGQGLRLIYYSQIVNDFQKGDIAEGYSVSREKKESFPLTVTSAQKNPTAFYLCASISTGTGTEAFFGQGTRLTVV.

This chain uses TRBV6-9 with TRBJ2-3, with D unresolved. The germline CDR1 and CDR2 sequences are MNHGY and SVAAGI. The CDR3 sequence is 11 residues long. Trimming stripped 3 bases from V and 5 bases from J, with 3 bases between. The CDR3, as DNA: TGTGCCAGCAGTTACTTAGATACGCAGTATTTT. It specifies CASSYLDTQYF.